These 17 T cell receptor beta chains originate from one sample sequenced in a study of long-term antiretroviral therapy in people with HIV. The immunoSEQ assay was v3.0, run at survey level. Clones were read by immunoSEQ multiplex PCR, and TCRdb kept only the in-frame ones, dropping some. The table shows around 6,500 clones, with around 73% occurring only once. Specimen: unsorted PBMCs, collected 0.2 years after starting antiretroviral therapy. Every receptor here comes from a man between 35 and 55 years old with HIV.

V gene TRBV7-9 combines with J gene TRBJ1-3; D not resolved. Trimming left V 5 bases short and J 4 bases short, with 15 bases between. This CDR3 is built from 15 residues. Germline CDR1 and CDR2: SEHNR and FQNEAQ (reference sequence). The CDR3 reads CASSPSLEGGNTIYF. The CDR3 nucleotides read TGTGCCAGCAGCCCCTCACTAGAAGGAGGAAACACCATATATTTT.

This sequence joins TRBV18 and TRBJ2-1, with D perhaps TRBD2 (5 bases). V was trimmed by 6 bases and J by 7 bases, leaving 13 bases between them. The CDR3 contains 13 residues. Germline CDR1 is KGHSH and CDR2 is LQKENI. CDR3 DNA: TGTGCCAGCTCCCGGGGAGCGGCGAATGAGCAGTTCTTC. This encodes CASSRGAANEQFF.

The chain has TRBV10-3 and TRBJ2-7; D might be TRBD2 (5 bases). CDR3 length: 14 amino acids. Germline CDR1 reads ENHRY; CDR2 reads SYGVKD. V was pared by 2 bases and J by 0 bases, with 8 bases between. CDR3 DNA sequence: TGTGCCATCAGTGAGCCGGGGATCTCCTACGAGCAGTACTTC. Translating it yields CAISEPGISYEQYF.

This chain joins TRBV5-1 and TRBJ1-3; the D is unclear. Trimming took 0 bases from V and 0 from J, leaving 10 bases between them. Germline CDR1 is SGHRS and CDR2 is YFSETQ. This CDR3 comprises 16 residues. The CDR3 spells CASSLEGGISGNTIYF. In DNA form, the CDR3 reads TGCGCCAGCAGCTTGGAAGGCGGGATCTCTGGAAACACCATATATTTT.

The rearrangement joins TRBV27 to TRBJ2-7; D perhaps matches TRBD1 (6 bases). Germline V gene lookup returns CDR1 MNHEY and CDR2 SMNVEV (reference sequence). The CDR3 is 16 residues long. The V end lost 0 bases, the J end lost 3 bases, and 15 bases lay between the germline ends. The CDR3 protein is CASSLSRGQIVYEQYF. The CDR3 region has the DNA TGTGCCAGCAGTTTATCTCGCGGACAGATCGTCTACGAGCAGTACTTC.

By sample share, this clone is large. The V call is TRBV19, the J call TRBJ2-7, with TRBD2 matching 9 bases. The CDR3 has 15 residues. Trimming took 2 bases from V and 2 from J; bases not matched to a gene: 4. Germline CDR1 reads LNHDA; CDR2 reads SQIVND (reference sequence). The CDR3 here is CASSISGGSPYEQYF. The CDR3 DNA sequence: TGTGCCAGTAGTATAAGCGGGGGGTCCCCCTACGAGCAGTACTTC.

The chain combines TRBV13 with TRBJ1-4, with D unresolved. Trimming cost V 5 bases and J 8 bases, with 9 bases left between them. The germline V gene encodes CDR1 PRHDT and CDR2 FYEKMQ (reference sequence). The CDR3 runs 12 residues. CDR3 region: CASSVDGEKLFF. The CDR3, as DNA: TGTGCCAGCAGCGTCGACGGGGAAAAACTGTTTTTT.

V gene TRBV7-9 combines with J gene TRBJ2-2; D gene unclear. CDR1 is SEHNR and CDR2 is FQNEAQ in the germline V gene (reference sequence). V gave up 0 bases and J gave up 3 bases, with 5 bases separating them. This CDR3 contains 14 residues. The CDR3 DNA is TGTGCCAGCAGCTTAGCCCAATACACCGGGGAGCTGTTTTTT. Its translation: CASSLAQYTGELFF.

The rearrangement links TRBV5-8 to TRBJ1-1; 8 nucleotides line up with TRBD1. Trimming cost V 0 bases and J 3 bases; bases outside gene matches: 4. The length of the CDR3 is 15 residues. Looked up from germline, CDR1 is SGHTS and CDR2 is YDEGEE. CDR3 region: CASSLGQGADTEAFF. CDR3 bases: TGTGCCAGCAGCTTGGGGCAGGGGGCGGACACTGAAGCTTTCTTT. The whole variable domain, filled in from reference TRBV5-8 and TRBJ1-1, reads EAGVTQSPTHLIKTRGQQATLRCSPISGHTSVYWYQQALGLGLQFLLWYDEGEERNRGNFPPRFSGRQFPNYSSELNVNALELEDSALYLCASSLGQGADTEAFFGQGTRLTVV.

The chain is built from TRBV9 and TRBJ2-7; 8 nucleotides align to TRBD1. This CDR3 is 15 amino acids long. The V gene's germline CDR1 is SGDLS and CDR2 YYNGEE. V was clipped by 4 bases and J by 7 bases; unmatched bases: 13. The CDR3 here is CASSRSTGGFGEQYF. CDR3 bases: TGTGCCAGCAGCCGATCCACAGGGGGGTTCGGGGAGCAGTACTTC.

The CDR3 nucleotides read TGTGCCAGCAGTTTACCAGGGAGGGAGACCCAGTACTTC. It yields the protein CASSLPGRETQYF. The chain is built from TRBV6-1 and TRBJ2-5, with D possibly TRBD2 on 6 matching bases. Trimming removed 5 bases from V and 5 bases from J, with 12 bases in between. The CDR3 is made up of 13 amino acids. The germline V gene encodes CDR1 MNHNS and CDR2 SASEGT.

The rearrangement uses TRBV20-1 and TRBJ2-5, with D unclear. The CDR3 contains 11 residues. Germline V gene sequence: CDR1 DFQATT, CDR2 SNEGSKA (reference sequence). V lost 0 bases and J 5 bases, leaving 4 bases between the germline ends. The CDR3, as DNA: TGCAGTGCTAGAGATCGGGAGACCCAGTACTTC. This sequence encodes CSARDRETQYF.

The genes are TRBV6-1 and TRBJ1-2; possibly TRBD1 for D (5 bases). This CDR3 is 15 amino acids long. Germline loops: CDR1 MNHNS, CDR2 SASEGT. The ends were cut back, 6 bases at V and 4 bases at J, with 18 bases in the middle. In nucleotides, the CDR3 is TGTGCCAGCAGCCTAATTCAGGGAAACCCCTATGGCTACACCTTC. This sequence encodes CASSLIQGNPYGYTF.

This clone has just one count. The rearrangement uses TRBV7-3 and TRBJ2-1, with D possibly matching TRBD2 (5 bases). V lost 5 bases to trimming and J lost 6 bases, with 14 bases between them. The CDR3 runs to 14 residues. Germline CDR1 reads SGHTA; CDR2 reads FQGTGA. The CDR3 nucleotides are TGTGCCAGCAGCCCGACGGGGATGAGCAATGAGCAGTTCTTC. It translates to CASSPTGMSNEQFF.

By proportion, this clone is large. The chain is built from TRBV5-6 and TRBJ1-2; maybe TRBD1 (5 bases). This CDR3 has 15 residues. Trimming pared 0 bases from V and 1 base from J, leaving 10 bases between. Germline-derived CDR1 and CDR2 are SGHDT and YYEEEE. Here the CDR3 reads CASSLGAGSNYGYTF. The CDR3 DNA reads TGTGCCAGCAGCTTGGGTGCAGGGAGTAACTATGGCTACACCTTC.

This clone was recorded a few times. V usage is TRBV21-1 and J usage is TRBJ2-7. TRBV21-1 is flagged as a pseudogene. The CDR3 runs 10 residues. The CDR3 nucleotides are TGTGCCAGCAGCAACTACGAGCAGTACTTC. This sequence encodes CASSNYEQYF.

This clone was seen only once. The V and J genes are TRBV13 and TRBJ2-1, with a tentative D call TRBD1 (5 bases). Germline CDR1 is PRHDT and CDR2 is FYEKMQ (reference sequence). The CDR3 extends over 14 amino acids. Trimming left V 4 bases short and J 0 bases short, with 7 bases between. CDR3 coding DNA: TGTGCCAGCAGCTCTGACAGCTCCTACAATGAGCAGTTCTTC. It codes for CASSSDSSYNEQFF.